This entry concerns a single T cell receptor (beta chain). The antigen remains undetermined. This sample is part of a study of shared clonotypes between healthy human individuals. Study background: Plates per donor: three CD4 naive, three CD4 memory, two CD8 naive, one CD8 memory.

Each PCR replicate from the sorted subsets contained 150 to 200 ng DNA, which is tens of thousands of T cell genomes. Per the study methods: There were no quality scores in the junction-only immunoSEQ sequences, so filtering differed. Clones were sequenced by immunoSEQ multiplex PCR, and TCRdb holds only the in-frame ones, with some missing. V and J calls and clone size follow that table, whereas D and trimming were derived from the DNA. The sample records around 370,000 clones, about 96% being singletons. V was shortened by 5 bases and J by 0 bases, with 8 bases between the two germline ends. CDR3 length equals 13 residues. Germline V lookup: CDR1 MNHEY, CDR2 SMNVEV (reference sequence). Findings and limits, study-wide: Naive CD4 clonotypes overlapped across a handful of donors at about 5.3%.

This TCR was recovered from a man aged 30 to 45 in good health. The chain couples TRBV27 to TRBJ2-7; TRBD1 might be the D (5 bases). Sequenced: memory CD8+ T cells sorted from blood. Sample subset: CD45RO+ cells pooled with CCR7-negative TemRA cells. The CDR3 DNA reads TGTGCCAGCAGTACAAGGGGCTCCTACGAGCAGTACTTC. Translating it yields CASSTRGSYEQYF.